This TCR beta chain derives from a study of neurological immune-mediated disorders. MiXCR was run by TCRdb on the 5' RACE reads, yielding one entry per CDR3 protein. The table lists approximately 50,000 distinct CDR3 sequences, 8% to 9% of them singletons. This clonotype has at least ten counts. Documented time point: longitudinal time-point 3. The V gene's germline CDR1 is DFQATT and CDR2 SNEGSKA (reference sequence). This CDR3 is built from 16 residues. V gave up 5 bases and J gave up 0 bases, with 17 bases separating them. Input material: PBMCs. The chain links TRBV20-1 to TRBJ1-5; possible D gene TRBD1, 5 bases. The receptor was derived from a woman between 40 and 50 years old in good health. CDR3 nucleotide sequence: TGCAGTGCTCAATCCTGGACGCAGGGTAGCAATCAGCCCCAGCATTTT. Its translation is CSAQSWTQGSNQPQHF.